Below are 2 T cell receptor beta chains sequenced from a single sample in a study of regulatory T cells in long-lasting Graves disease. Arm-PCR of CDR3 regions and iRepertoire HTBI primers were used to build TCR beta libraries. TCRdb re-derived calls from the multiplex PCR reads in MiXCR, one entry per CDR3 protein. This table has roughly 700,000 distinct CDR3 sequences, about 30% appearing once. The sample's time point: persistent/refractory GD, antithyroid drugs over 5 years with positive TRAb. The TCR library was prepared using RNA isolated from PBMCs. The sample was peripheral blood mononuclear cells (PBMCs), taken when the disease was refractory, from a patient treated with antithyroid drugs. These receptors all stem from a female donor with Graves disease.

V gene TRBV3-1 combines with J gene TRBJ2-7; D unclear. CDR1 LGHDT and CDR2 YNNKEL come from the germline V gene (reference sequence). The V end was cut by 1 base, the J end by 6 bases, with 10 bases between. The CDR3 totals 13 residues. The CDR3, as DNA: TGTGCCAGCAGCCAAGCTGCTCGAACCGAGCAGTACTTC. Protein: CASSQAARTEQYF.

This chain joins TRBV6-1 and TRBJ2-1; 7 bases match TRBD2. Germline-derived CDR1 and CDR2 are MNHNS and SASEGT. This CDR3 has 15 amino acids. The junction had 6 bases not matched to a gene; V was cut back by 1 base and J by 6 bases. CDR3 loop: CASSEGGSRGNEQFF. CDR3 DNA sequence: TGTGCCAGCAGTGAAGGCGGGAGTAGGGGCAATGAGCAGTTCTTC.